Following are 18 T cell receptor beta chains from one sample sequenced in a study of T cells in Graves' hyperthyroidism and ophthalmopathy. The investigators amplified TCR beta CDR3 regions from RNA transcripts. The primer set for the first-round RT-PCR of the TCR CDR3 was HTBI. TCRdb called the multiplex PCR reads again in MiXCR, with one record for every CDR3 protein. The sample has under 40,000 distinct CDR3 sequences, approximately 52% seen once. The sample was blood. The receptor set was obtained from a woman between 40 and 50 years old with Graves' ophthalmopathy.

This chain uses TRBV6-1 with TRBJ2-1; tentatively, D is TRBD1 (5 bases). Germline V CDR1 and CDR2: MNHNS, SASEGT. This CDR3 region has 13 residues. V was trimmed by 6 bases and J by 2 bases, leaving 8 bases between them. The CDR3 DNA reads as TGTGCCAGCAGGGACACGACCTACAATGAGCAGTTCTTC. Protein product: CASRDTTYNEQFF.

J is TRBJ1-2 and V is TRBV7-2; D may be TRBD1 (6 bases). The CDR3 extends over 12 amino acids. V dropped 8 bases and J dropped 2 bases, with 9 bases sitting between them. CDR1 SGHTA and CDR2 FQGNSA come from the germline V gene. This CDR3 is CASLDSNYGYTF. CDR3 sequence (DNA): TGTGCCAGCTTGGACAGCAACTATGGCTACACCTTC.

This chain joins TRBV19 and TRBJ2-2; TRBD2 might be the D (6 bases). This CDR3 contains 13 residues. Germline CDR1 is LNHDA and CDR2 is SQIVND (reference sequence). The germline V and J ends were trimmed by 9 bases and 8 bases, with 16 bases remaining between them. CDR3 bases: TGTGCCAGCCCCTCCGGGACTTCGGGGGAGCTGTTTTTT. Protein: CASPSGTSGELFF.

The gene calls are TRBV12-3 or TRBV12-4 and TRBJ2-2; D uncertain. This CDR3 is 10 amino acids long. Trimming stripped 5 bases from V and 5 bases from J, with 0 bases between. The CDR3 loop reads CASSTGELFF. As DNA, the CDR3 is TGTGCCAGCAGTACCGGGGAGCTGTTTTTT.

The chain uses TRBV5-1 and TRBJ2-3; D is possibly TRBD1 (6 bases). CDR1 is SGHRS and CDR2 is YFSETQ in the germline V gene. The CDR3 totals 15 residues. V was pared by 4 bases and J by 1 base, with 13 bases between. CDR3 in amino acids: CASSQADSRTDTQYF. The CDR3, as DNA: TGCGCCAGCAGCCAAGCGGACAGCCGCACAGATACGCAGTATTTT.

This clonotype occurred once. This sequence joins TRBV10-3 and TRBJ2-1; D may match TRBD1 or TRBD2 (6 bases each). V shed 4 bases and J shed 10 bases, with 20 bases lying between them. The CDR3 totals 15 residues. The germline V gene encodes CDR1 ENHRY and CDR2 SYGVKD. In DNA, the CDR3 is TGTGCCATCAGTGTGGGGGGCTCGAACACCGGGGAGCAGTTCTTC. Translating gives CAISVGGSNTGEQFF.

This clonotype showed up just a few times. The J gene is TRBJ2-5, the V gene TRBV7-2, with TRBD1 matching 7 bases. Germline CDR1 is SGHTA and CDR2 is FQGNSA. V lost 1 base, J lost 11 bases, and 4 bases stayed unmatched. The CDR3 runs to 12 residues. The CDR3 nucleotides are TGTGCCAGCAGCTTAGACAAGGGGGCGCAGTACTTC. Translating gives CASSLDKGAQYF.

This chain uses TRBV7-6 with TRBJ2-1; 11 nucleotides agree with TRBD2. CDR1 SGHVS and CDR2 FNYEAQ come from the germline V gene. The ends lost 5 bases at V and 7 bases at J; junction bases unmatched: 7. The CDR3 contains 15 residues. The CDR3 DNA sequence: TGTGCCAGCAGCACTAGCGGGGGAATCAGGAATGAGCAGTTCTTC. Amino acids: CASSTSGGIRNEQFF.

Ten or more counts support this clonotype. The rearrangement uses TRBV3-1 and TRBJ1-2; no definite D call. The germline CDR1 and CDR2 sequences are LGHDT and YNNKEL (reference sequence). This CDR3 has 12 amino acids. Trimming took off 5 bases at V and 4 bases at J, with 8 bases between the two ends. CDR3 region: CASSARGYGYTF. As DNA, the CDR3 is TGTGCCAGCAGCGCGCGGGGCTATGGCTACACCTTC.

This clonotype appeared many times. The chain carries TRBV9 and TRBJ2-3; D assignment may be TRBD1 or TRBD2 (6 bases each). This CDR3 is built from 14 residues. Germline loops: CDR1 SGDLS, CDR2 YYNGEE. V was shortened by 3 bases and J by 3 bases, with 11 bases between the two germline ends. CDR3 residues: CASSGGAGTDTQYF. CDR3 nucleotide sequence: TGTGCCAGCAGCGGGGGGGCCGGGACAGATACGCAGTATTTT.

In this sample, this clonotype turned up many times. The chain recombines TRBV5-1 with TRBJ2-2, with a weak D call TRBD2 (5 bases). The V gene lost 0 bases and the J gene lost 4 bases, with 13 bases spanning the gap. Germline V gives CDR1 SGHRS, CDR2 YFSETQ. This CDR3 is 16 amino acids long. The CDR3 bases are TGCGCCAGCAGCTTGGGTGGCCATGAGGGCACCGGGGAGCTGTTTTTT. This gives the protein CASSLGGHEGTGELFF. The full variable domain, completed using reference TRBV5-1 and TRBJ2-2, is KAGVTQTPRYLIKTRGQQVTLSCSPISGHRSVSWYQQTPGQGLQFLFEYFSETQRNKGNFPGRFSGRQFSNSRSEMNVSTLELGDSALYLCASSLGGHEGTGELFFGEGSRLTVL.

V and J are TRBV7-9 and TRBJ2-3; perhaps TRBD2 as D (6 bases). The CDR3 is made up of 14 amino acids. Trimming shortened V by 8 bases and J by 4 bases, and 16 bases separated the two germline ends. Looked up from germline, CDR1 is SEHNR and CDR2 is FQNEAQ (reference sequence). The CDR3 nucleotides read TGTGCCAGCGGCCCGGGGGTTGGTCCAGATACGCAGTATTTT. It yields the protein CASGPGVGPDTQYF.

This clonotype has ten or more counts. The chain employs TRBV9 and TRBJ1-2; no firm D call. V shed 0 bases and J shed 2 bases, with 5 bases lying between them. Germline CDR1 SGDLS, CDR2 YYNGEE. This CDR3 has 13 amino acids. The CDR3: CASSVEGNYGYTF. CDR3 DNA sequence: TGTGCCAGCAGCGTAGAGGGAAACTATGGCTACACCTTC.

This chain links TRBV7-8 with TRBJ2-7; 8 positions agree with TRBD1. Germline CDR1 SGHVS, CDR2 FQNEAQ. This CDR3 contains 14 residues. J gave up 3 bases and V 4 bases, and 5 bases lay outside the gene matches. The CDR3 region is CASSSGQGGYEQYF. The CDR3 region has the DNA TGTGCCAGCAGCTCTGGACAGGGAGGCTACGAGCAGTACTTC.

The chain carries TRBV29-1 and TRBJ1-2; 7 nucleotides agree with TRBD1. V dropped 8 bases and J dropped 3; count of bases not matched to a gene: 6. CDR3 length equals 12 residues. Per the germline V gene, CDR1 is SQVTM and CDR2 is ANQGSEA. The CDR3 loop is CSTWGQHYGYTF. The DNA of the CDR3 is TGCAGCACCTGGGGACAGCACTATGGCTACACCTTC.

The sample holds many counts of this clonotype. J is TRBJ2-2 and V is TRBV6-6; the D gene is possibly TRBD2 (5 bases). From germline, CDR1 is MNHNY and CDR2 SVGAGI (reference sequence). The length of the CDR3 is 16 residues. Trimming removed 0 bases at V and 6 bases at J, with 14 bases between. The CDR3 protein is CASSYSRGRVSGELFF. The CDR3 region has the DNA TGTGCCAGCAGTTACTCCCGGGGTAGGGTCTCCGGGGAGCTGTTTTTT.

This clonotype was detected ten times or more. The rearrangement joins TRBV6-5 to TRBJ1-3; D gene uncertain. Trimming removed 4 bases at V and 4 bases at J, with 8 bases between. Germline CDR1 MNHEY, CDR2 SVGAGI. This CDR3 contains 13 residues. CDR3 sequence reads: CASSLFVGNTIYF. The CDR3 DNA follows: TGTGCCAGCAGTTTGTTCGTGGGAAACACCATATATTTT.

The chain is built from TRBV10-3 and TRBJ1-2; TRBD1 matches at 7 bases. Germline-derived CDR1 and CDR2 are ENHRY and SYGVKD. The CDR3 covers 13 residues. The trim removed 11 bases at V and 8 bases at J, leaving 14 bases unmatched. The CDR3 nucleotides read TGTGCCCTGAGCCCTACAGGGGCGTACGGCTACACCTTC. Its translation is CALSPTGAYGYTF.